This T cell receptor beta chain was recorded in a study of CD8 T cells in ankylosing spondylitis (dated by TCRdb to 2016 to 2017). Background on the whole study: T cell receptor beta repertoires were profiled in healthy donors and ankylosing spondylitis patients so that disease-linked TCR variants could be found. Samples of peripheral blood were taken, and for ankylosing spondylitis patients, synovial fluid was collected as well. The full study cohort was made up of 20 to 25 ankylosing spondylitis patients and approximately 100 healthy donors.

The sequencer listed for this sample is Illumina HiSeq 2500. Quantitative 5'-RACE with molecular barcodes was used to prepare TCR beta libraries. The authors processed their data as follows. A new computational method, built on a probabilistic model of VDJ rearrangement, was used to identify disease-linked TCR variants. TCRdb's own reprocessing of the public reads used fastp at Q25 and MiXCR and kept productive beta chains. Rows are combined by CDR3 protein, so each entry shows the most common genes and DNA. In this record, the V and J calls reflect TCRdb's handling and not the investigators' own analysis. The sample records about 700,000 distinct CDR3 sequences, 15% to 20% of which are singletons. The top ten constitute about 19% of the sample. The germline V gene sets CDR1 to SGHRS and CDR2 to YFSETQ. Germline trimming: 4 bases from V, 7 bases from J; junction bases outside gene matches: 8. The cysteine opens and the phenylalanine closes a CDR3 of 14 amino acids. Only the CDR3 DNA stays, 42 bases, in frame from base 1.

Concerning this clonotype: Its antigen target is currently unknown. Per-base quality was not reported, and no clone a single base away is much larger than it.

Here is what the overall study found, with its caveats: The disease-linked clones had a CD8+ phenotype and were found at relatively low frequencies in peripheral blood. Blood from ankylosing spondylitis patients appeared to be characterized by a TCR beta motif made up of several highly homologous amino acid variants. Some motif variants had previously been reported in the synovial fluid and blood of reactive arthritis patients, which suggests shared mechanisms of disease initiation. The disease-linked clones were reported to be significantly enriched in matched synovial fluid samples from ankylosing spondylitis patients.

In this chain, TRBV5-1 is recombined with TRBJ2-7, with 10 middle bases fitting TRBD2. The TCR comes from a male donor with ankylosing spondylitis. Input material: blood, either unsorted or a sorted T cell fraction (not recorded which). The CDR3 amino acid sequence is: CASSHLAGEGEQYF. The nucleotide sequence is given as TGCGCCAGCAGCCACCTAGCGGGAGAAGGGGAGCAGTACTTC. The full variable domain, completed from the reference TRBV5-1 and TRBJ2-7 proteins outside the CDR3, reads KAGVTQTPRYLIKTRGQQVTLSCSPISGHRSVSWYQQTPGQGLQFLFEYFSETQRNKGNFPGRFSGRQFSNSRSEMNVSTLELGDSALYLCASSHLAGEGEQYFGPGTRLTVT.